The 4 T cell receptor beta chains given below trace back to one sample, sequenced in a study of blood T cell repertoires in COVID-19. The method was immunoSEQ multiplex PCR; TCRdb's version includes in-frame clones alone and lacks a portion of them. This table holds about 70,000 clones, 88% found once. Sequencing input: peripheral blood. The source of these receptors is a human donor in a cohort sampled during active COVID-19.

The chain recombines TRBV9 with TRBJ2-2, with D hard to call. CDR3 length equals 17 residues. Germline V gives CDR1 SGDLS, CDR2 YYNGEE. CDR3 nucleotide sequence: TGTTTAGGCGGCGTGGCTTCACTCCCCTTTTTCACCGGGGAGCTGTTTTTT. It is translated as CLGGVASLPFFTGELFF.

The J gene is TRBJ2-7, the V gene TRBV18, with TRBD1 identical over 12 bases. Germline CDR1 is KGHSH and CDR2 is LQKENI. This CDR3 spans 17 amino acids. The junction had 15 bases not matched to a gene; V was cut back by 6 bases and J by 6 bases. CDR3 sequence reads: CASSTSGTGGGTVEQYF. CDR3 nucleotides: TGTGCCAGCTCTACCTCCGGGACAGGGGGCGGAACTGTCGAGCAGTACTTC.

V gene TRBV12-5 combines with J gene TRBJ2-3, with D tentatively TRBD2 (6 bases). V shed 3 bases and J shed 0 bases, with 10 bases lying between them. Per the germline V gene, CDR1 is LGHNT and CDR2 is FRNRAP. This CDR3 contains 15 residues. The CDR3 bases are TGTGCTAGTGGTTTATCGGAGGGTAGCACAGATACGCAGTATTTT. This codes for CASGLSEGSTDTQYF.

This clone appeared once. The chain has TRBV19 and TRBJ1-1; 9 bases are shared with TRBD1. This CDR3 spans 14 amino acids. V shed 5 bases and J 5 bases; nucleotides not matched to a gene: 6. Germline assignment: CDR1 LNHDA and CDR2 SQIVND (reference sequence). The CDR3 region is CASSRQGVGTEAFF. CDR3 coding DNA: TGTGCCAGTAGTCGACAGGGGGTAGGAACTGAAGCTTTCTTT. The whole variable domain, remainder taken from reference TRBV19 and TRBJ1-1, is DGGITQSPKYLFRKEGQNVTLSCEQNLNHDAMYWYRQDPGQGLRLIYYSQIVNDFQKGDIAEGYSVSREKKESFPLTVTSAQKNPTAFYLCASSRQGVGTEAFFGQGTRLTVV.